A selection of T cell receptor beta chains follows, all from one sample in a study of shared clonotypes between healthy human individuals. Produced via immunoSEQ multiplex PCR; TCRdb's table is partial and in-frame only. The sample lists approximately 600,000 clones; 90% to 95% were seen once. Material: naive CD8+ T cells sorted from blood. Receptors were obtained from a woman between 25 and 40 years old in good health. Each CDR3 is given with its conserved first and last residue. The order of the fields is V gene, clone size, D gene, J gene, CDR3 protein, CDR3 DNA. A D gene is named only where the DNA matches it firmly. The size field is filled for only some rows; it gives once, few, many or a size class.

TRBV5-6,-,TRBD1,TRBJ2-7,CASSLEAGGYEQYF,TGTGCCAGCAGCTTGGAAGCAGGGGGCTACGAGCAGTACTTC
TRBV25-1,-,-,TRBJ2-7,CASSVYGPYEQYF,TGTGCCAGCAGTGTATACGGCCCCTACGAGCAGTACTTC
TRBV30,-,-,TRBJ1-4,CAWSVGAGNEKLFF,TGTGCCTGGAGTGTTGGGGCAGGGAATGAAAAACTGTTTTTT
TRBV19,-,TRBD2,TRBJ2-1,CATALVAGGNEQFF,TGTGCCACCGCCTTAGTAGCGGGAGGCAATGAGCAGTTCTTC
TRBV7-7,-,-,TRBJ2-7,CASSPGGPNYEQYF,TGTGCCAGCAGCCCAGGAGGGCCGAACTACGAGCAGTACTTC
TRBV28,-,TRBD2,TRBJ2-1,CASSFERELHEQFF,TGTGCCAGCAGTTTCGAGCGGGAGCTGCATGAGCAGTTCTTC
TRBV7-9,-,TRBD2,TRBJ2-7,CASSSLAEPPYEQYF,TGTGCCAGCAGCTCGCTAGCGGAGCCCCCCTACGAGCAGTACTTC
TRBV30,-,-,TRBJ1-6,CAWSLTGLGSPLHF,TGTGCCTGGAGTCTTACAGGGCTGGGATCACCCCTCCACTTT
TRBV7-9,-,TRBD1,TRBJ2-7,CARTPLPGQGGHEQYF,TGTGCCAGAACACCCCTCCCGGGACAGGGGGGCCACGAGCAGTACTTC
TRBV19,-,-,TRBJ1-5,CASSIWGDQPQHF,TGTGCCAGTAGTATTTGGGGTGATCAGCCCCAGCATTTT
TRBV27,-,TRBD2,TRBJ2-1,CASSYRLAEPYEQFF,TGTGCCAGCAGTTACCGACTAGCGGAGCCCTATGAGCAGTTCTTC
TRBV19,-,-,TRBJ2-2,CATTMGLLAGELFF,TGTGCCACTACCATGGGGCTTTTAGCCGGGGAGCTGTTTTTT
TRBV5-4,-,-,TRBJ2-5,CASSFEDWETQYF,TGTGCCAGCAGCTTTGAAGATTGGGAGACCCAGTACTTC
TRBV27,-,-,TRBJ1-5,CASSLGRYQPQHF,TGTGCCAGCAGTTTAGGACGATATCAGCCCCAGCATTTT
TRBV4-1,-,-,TRBJ2-1,CASTIYWSGHVNEQFF,TGCGCCAGCACCATCTATTGGTCAGGGCATGTCAATGAGCAGTTCTTC
TRBV5-4,-,TRBD1,TRBJ1-2,CASSSPGQEFGYTF,TGTGCCAGCAGCTCACCCGGACAGGAGTTTGGCTACACCTTC
TRBV11-2,once,-,TRBJ2-1,CASSLPDRWGVNEQFF,TGTGCCAGCAGCTTACCGGACAGGTGGGGGGTGAATGAGCAGTTCTTC
TRBV7-8,-,TRBD1,TRBJ1-4,CASSQTGVAGEKLFF,TGTGCCAGCAGCCAGACAGGGGTGGCAGGCGAAAAACTGTTTTTT
TRBV2,-,TRBD2,TRBJ2-7,CASSERLAGVGEQYF,TGTGCCAGCAGTGAAAGGCTAGCGGGAGTGGGGGAGCAGTACTTC
TRBV2,once,-,TRBJ1-1,CASSDEGVTTEAFF,TGTGCCAGCAGTGATGAGGGGGTTACGACTGAAGCTTTCTTT
TRBV2,-,-,TRBJ1-5,CASRESWVSGNQPQHF,TGTGCCAGCAGGGAGTCGTGGGTTTCGGGCAATCAGCCCCAGCATTTT
TRBV27,few,-,TRBJ2-7,CASIGGTSYEQYF,TGTGCCAGCATTGGCGGGACCTCCTACGAGCAGTACTTC
TRBV6-1,-,-,TRBJ2-3,CASSDRIMADTQYF,TGTGCCAGCAGTGATCGGATAATGGCAGATACGCAGTATTTT
TRBV10-1,few,-,TRBJ2-7,CASSEPGYEQYF,TGCGCCAGCAGTGAGCCAGGGTACGAGCAGTACTTC
TRBV19,-,TRBD1,TRBJ2-7,CASSPGQGPSYEQYF,TGTGCCAGTAGTCCTGGACAGGGGCCATCCTACGAGCAGTACTTC